The 20 T cell receptor beta chains given below trace back to one sample, sequenced in a study of OX40 agonist ivuxolimab in advanced cancers. The data were produced by immunoSEQ multiplex PCR, yet TCRdb's version contains in-frame clones alone and is incomplete. Found here are 50,000 to 60,000 clones, 75% to 90% of them singletons; the top ten hold 5% to 6%. The source material was CD4+ or CD8+ T cells sorted from blood, sampled in a trial of the OX40 agonist ivuxolimab. These receptors all come from an adult with an advanced solid tumor such as melanoma, head and neck, liver or kidney cancer.

DNA for the CDR3: TGTGCCAGCAGCATGGGACAGTTGAACACTGAAGCTTTCTTT. Residues: CASSMGQLNTEAFF. The chain is built from TRBV7-2 and TRBJ1-1; TRBD1 agrees at 7 bases. The CDR3 extends over 14 amino acids. Trimming at V came to 5 bases and at J to 0 bases, leaving 3 bases not matched to a gene. Germline CDR1 SGHTA, CDR2 FQGNSA.

The chain joins TRBV27 to TRBJ2-6; D remains ambiguous. Germline V gene sequence: CDR1 MNHEY, CDR2 SMNVEV (reference sequence). CDR3 length equals 17 residues. Trimming stripped 0 bases from V and 2 bases from J, with 11 bases between. This CDR3 reads CASSLSLVGTGANVLTF. In DNA, the CDR3 is TGTGCCAGCAGTTTATCGTTGGTGGGTACTGGGGCCAACGTCCTGACTTTC.

V and J are TRBV28 and TRBJ1-2, with a weak D call TRBD1 (5 bases). Germline V gene data show CDR1 as MDHEN and CDR2 as SYDVKM. The V and J ends lost 6 bases and 3 bases respectively, with 8 bases between them. CDR3 length: 12 residues. The CDR3 DNA follows: TGTGCCAGCAGGGGGCGTTACTATGGCTACACCTTC. This gives the protein CASRGRYYGYTF.

The CDR3 protein is CASSLGGVGANVLTF. The CDR3 DNA follows: TGTGCCAGCAGCTTGGGAGGGGTTGGGGCCAACGTCCTGACTTTC. The chain recombines TRBV5-6 with TRBJ2-6; either TRBD1 or TRBD2 may fit D (5 bases each). CDR1 is SGHDT, CDR2 YYEEEE, per germline. V dropped 0 bases and J dropped 3 bases, with 7 bases sitting between them. This CDR3 region has 15 residues.

The chain is built from TRBV19 and TRBJ2-7, with D perhaps assigned TRBD1 or TRBD2 (7 bases each). The V end lost 1 base, the J end lost 2 bases, and 15 bases lay between the germline ends. Germline V gene sequence: CDR1 LNHDA, CDR2 SQIVND (reference sequence). There are 16 residues in the CDR3. The CDR3 protein is CASSIGQGGLAYEQYF. DNA of the CDR3: TGTGCCAGTAGTATAGGACAGGGAGGGCTAGCCTACGAGCAGTACTTC.

The chain recombines TRBV6-6 with TRBJ2-1; TRBD2 matches at 9 bases. The V and J ends lost 2 bases and 2 bases, in that order; junction bases with no gene match: 1. This CDR3 spans 15 amino acids. The germline CDR1 and CDR2 sequences are MNHNY and SVGAGI (reference sequence). CDR3: CASSYAGGAYNEQFF. The CDR3 DNA is TGTGCCAGCAGTTACGCGGGAGGGGCCTACAATGAGCAGTTCTTC.

V gene TRBV21-1 combines with J gene TRBJ2-2. TRBV21-1 is classified as a pseudogene. CDR3 length equals 16 residues. The CDR3 spells CASSKVGVSNTGELFF. The CDR3 DNA is TGTGCCAGCAGCAAGGTTGGCGTCTCGAACACCGGGGAGCTGTTTTTT.

The rearrangement links TRBV18 to TRBJ2-1, with D perhaps TRBD2 (6 bases). Trimming pared 2 bases from V and 6 bases from J, leaving 14 bases between. The CDR3 loop spans 15 amino acids. Germline CDR1 reads KGHSH; CDR2 reads LQKENI. The CDR3 DNA follows: TGTGCCAGCTCACCAAGGACGGGAGTTGGCAATGAGCAGTTCTTC. Residues: CASSPRTGVGNEQFF.

There are a few counts of this clone. This rearrangement joins TRBV7-9 to TRBJ2-2, with 10 bases aligning to TRBD2. The CDR3 covers 18 residues. With V trimmed by 5 bases and J by 2 bases, 11 bases remained unmatched. Germline CDR1 SEHNR, CDR2 FQNEAQ (reference sequence). Here the CDR3 reads CASSPGRLAGENTGELFF. As DNA, the CDR3 is TGTGCCAGCAGCCCCGGGAGGCTAGCGGGGGAAAACACCGGGGAGCTGTTTTTT.

The rearrangement uses TRBV27 and TRBJ1-1; 7 bases match TRBD1. Germline V gene data show CDR1 as MNHEY and CDR2 as SMNVEV (reference sequence). The CDR3 is 15 residues long. V trimming: 7 bases; J trimming: 4 bases; junction bases outside the gene matches: 12. The CDR3 DNA sequence: TGTGCCAGCACCCCGCAGGGACAGAGGGGCACTGAAGCTTTCTTT. The encoded protein is CASTPQGQRGTEAFF.

The chain is built from TRBV6-6 and TRBJ1-2; tentatively, D is TRBD1 (5 bases). CDR1 is MNHNY and CDR2 is SVGAGI in the germline V gene (reference sequence). The germline V and J ends were trimmed by 0 bases and 8 bases, with 13 bases remaining between them. The CDR3 is 14 residues long. Here the CDR3 DNA reads TGTGCCAGCAGTTACTCGGCAGGGACTCGAGGCTACACCTTC. Residues: CASSYSAGTRGYTF.

The table lists this clone with a count of one. The chain combines TRBV29-1 with TRBJ2-1; TRBD2 matches at 11 bases. J lost 1 base, V lost 7 bases, and 6 bases had no gene match. This CDR3 is 15 amino acids long. CDR1 SQVTM and CDR2 ANQGSEA come from the germline V gene. CDR3 loop: CSARLAGLSYNEQFF. In DNA form, the CDR3 reads TGCAGCGCAAGACTAGCGGGATTGTCCTACAATGAGCAGTTCTTC.

The chain recombines TRBV2 with TRBJ2-7; tentatively, D is TRBD1 or TRBD2 (5 bases each). The V gene lost 3 bases and the J gene lost 6 bases, with 12 bases spanning the gap. Germline V gene data show CDR1 as SNHLY and CDR2 as FYNNEI. The CDR3 length is 13 residues. The CDR3 sequence: CASSEARAGEQYF. In nucleotides, the CDR3 is TGTGCCAGCAGTGAGGCCAGGGCGGGCGAGCAGTACTTC.

The V call is TRBV29-1, the J call TRBJ2-7; D is tentatively TRBD1 or TRBD2 (5 bases each). Trimming shortened V by 4 bases and J by 0 bases, and 10 bases separated the two germline ends. Germline values: CDR1 SQVTM, CDR2 ANQGSEA. This CDR3 is built from 13 residues. The CDR3 DNA reads as TGCAGCGTTGGACAGAGGGTCTCCTACGAGCAGTACTTC. Translation: CSVGQRVSYEQYF.

The J gene is TRBJ1-5, the V gene TRBV2; possibly TRBD1 for D (6 bases). Between the trimmed V and J ends, which lost 5 bases and 5 bases, there was a span of 16 bases. This CDR3 is built from 15 residues. CDR1 and CDR2 from the germline V gene are SNHLY and FYNNEI. This CDR3 is CASSNRAAGDQPQHF. The CDR3 DNA follows: TGTGCCAGCAGTAACAGGGCAGCCGGGGATCAGCCCCAGCATTTT.

The V gene is TRBV2, the J gene TRBJ1-1; D is undetermined. Per germline, CDR1 SNHLY and CDR2 FYNNEI. The CDR3 runs to 11 residues. V dropped 5 bases and J dropped 11 bases, with 12 bases sitting between them. The CDR3 is CASSRVGRAFF. The DNA for the CDR3 is TGTGCCAGCAGTAGGGTAGGGCGGGCTTTCTTT.

V gene TRBV5-1 combines with J gene TRBJ2-7; 9 nucleotides line up with TRBD1. The CDR3 covers 13 residues. V lost 5 bases to trimming and J lost 3 bases; unmatched junction nucleotides: 3. Germline values: CDR1 SGHRS, CDR2 YFSETQ. DNA of the CDR3: TGCGCCAGCAGGAGACAGGGGGGCTACGAGCAGTACTTC. Translated: CASRRQGGYEQYF.

This chain links TRBV5-1 with TRBJ2-1; 8 nucleotides line up with TRBD2. Germline V lookup: CDR1 SGHRS, CDR2 YFSETQ. This CDR3 has 16 residues. V lost 3 bases, J lost 5 bases, and 10 bases stayed unmatched. The CDR3 loop reads CASSSSPGRGNNEQFF. CDR3 coding DNA: TGCGCCAGCAGCTCCTCCCCCGGGAGGGGTAACAATGAGCAGTTCTTC.

This chain uses TRBV19 with TRBJ2-6; tentative D call: TRBD2 (6 bases). V gave up 5 bases and J gave up 4 bases, with 15 bases separating them. Germline V gives CDR1 LNHDA, CDR2 SQIVND (reference sequence). This CDR3 region has 16 residues. The CDR3 DNA is TGTGCCAGTAGTCCCAGCCGCGGGGCCGGGGCCAACGTCCTGACTTTC. Its translation: CASSPSRGAGANVLTF.

This clone was observed a few times. J is TRBJ2-3 and V is TRBV5-1; TRBD2 is a possible D gene (6 bases). Trimming took 1 base from V and 5 from J, leaving 14 bases between them. CDR3 size: 15 residues. Germline V gene data show CDR1 as SGHRS and CDR2 as YFSETQ. This chain's CDR3 is CASSLRAGSGDTQYF. Here the CDR3 DNA reads TGCGCCAGCAGCTTGAGAGCCGGGAGTGGAGATACGCAGTATTTT.